This T cell receptor beta chain emerged from a study of CD8 T cells in ankylosing spondylitis. Study-wide findings and caveats: Prior work had noted some motif variants in reactive arthritis blood and synovial fluid. Ankylosing spondylitis blood appeared to be characterized by a TCR beta motif of several highly homologous variants. Disease-linked clones were reportedly significantly enriched in matched ankylosing spondylitis synovial fluid.

This clonotype was recorded at least ten times. Its antigen remains unknown. Trimming took 1 base from V and 5 from J; bases not matched to a gene: 4. The CDR3 length is 15 residues. Germline assignment: CDR1 MGHDK and CDR2 SYGVNS. By quantitative 5'-RACE with molecular barcodes, the TCR beta libraries were made. TCRdb re-called the 5' RACE reads through MiXCR, storing one row per CDR3 protein. The data show around 35,000 distinct CDR3 sequences, more than 9.5% seen once. The TCR comes from a male donor with ankylosing spondylitis. The V call is TRBV25-1, the J call TRBJ2-1; 8 bases fit TRBD2. Sequences were obtained from synovial fluid, either unsorted or a sorted T cell fraction (not recorded which). The CDR3 sequence: CASSEWGTSNNEQFF. The DNA for the CDR3 is TGTGCCAGCAGTGAATGGGGGACTAGTAACAATGAGCAGTTCTTC.